This T cell receptor (beta chain) was sequenced in a study of cytomegalovirus exposure and HLA in healthy donors (dated by TCRdb to about 2017). For context, the study as a whole: In an earlier analysis of about 560 of the donors, approximately 260 Gb of sequence data and 117 million unique TCR beta sequences from roughly 180 million T cells were reported. HLA typing covered class I and class II loci at four-digit resolution. Across approximately 400 genotyped donors of the cohort, an average of about 220,000 unique TCR beta nucleotide sequences per donor were sequenced, and approximately 19% of those sequences were non-productive. Besides the first cohort of approximately 710 subjects, a separate validation cohort made up of 120 different subjects was used. Typing coverage varied by locus: roughly 629-640 donors for A, B, C, DRB1 and DQB1; roughly 500 for DQA1; about 600 for DPA1; about 450 for DPB1. About five DR-DQ haplotypes were treated as single units for association and clustering because of strong linkage in the cohort. Of the roughly 400 genotyped donors, approximately 82% fell in the genetic ancestry cluster associated with self-reported Caucasian donors. Using immunosequencing, the study profiled T cell repertoires from 500 to 800 subjects and related those repertoires to cytomegalovirus serostatus. Rather than using new phenotypic data, the later analysis identified candidate immune exposures from TCR beta sequences and from how often those sequences occurred across donors. To decide whether each TCR beta V gene segment behaved as functional or pseudogenic, an earlier analysis of some 600 of the donors relied on high-throughput TCR beta sequencing. A later genetic analysis used genome-wide SNP genotypes for about 65% of the roughly 700 donors, treating that subset as a discovery cohort. An early release covering 500 to 750 HLA-typed donors comprised 250 to 350 gigabases of sequencing data and tens of millions of unique TCR sequences. The study aimed to test whether cataloging public T cell receptors could reveal signatures of past pathogen exposure. Alongside the repertoire data, information on donor age, sex, ethnicity and CMV serostatus was compiled. The study combined high-throughput TCR immunosequencing, statistical association of individual TCRs with disease status, and machine learning to predict cytomegalovirus infection status. All discovery cohort repertoires had been generated on a single sequencing platform. To study patterns of TCR occurrence, a later analysis re-analyzed previously published TCR beta repertoires from 600 to 750 donors and added high-resolution HLA genotyping. Points the paper makes about the study in general: CMV serostatus was the only immune exposure information available for the cohort. The authors suggested that the approach could potentially be extended to other disease states and immunological phenotypes. Correlated functional status among segregating V segments might be attributable to linkage disequilibrium, but an unknown experimental factor could not be ruled out. A later genetic analysis associated a missense DCLRE1C variant with V-gene and J-gene trimming of TCR beta chains, and an independent cohort replicated the association. An earlier analysis of around 540 of the donors showed that most TCR beta V segments appeared in productive rearrangements either about 87% or about 30% of the time, which broadly matched IMGT annotations. In vitro tests confirmed that a few of the cytomegalovirus-associated TCR beta chains recognize cytomegalovirus antigens. According to a later analysis, TCR association rates differed among HLA loci, with DRB1 alleles showing the most associated TCRs and HLA-C alleles showing the fewest. In a later analysis, most CMV-associated TCR beta chains were found to appear HLA-restricted, with HLA associations seemingly driven largely by CMV exposure. In a later genetic analysis, fewer N-insertions in productive TCRs were reported among donors in an Asian-associated ancestry cluster than the roughly 670-donor mean. Roughly uniform sequencing depth across donors was assumed in presence/absence analyses, although this assumption may not hold. When HLA alleles, especially DR and DQ, strongly co-occurred, attributing TCR associations to individual alleles was difficult. The cohort was sequenced for TCR beta chains only, and without alpha or paired-chain data the features that could be detected were limited. The sequencing pipeline was judged likely to have produced a cluster of highly shared sequence variants as a technical artifact. The study listed 164 TCR beta chains as associated with cytomegalovirus. Cytomegalovirus status was reported to be diagnosed by the classifier with high specificity and sensitivity in both the original and validation cohorts. HLA typing was unavailable for some donors at each locus, so association tests used only the typed subset. At a false discovery rate of 0.05, a later analysis linked 15,000 to 20,000 TCR beta sequences to specific HLA alleles. A further reported finding was that TCR beta sequences accurately predicted the HLA-A and HLA-B alleles for most subjects in the first cohort. Most TCR sequences were seen in very few donors, while some public TCRs were found in many individuals. In a later analysis, HLA-associated TCR beta chains showed more clonal expansion and lower generation probabilities than non-associated chains that were equally common. In a later analysis, several top co-occurrence clusters were reported to appear linked to parvovirus B19, influenza, CMV and Epstein-Barr virus. Because the 87-base-pair reads could not distinguish some IMGT-functional V segments, including TRBV6-2 and TRBV6-3, those segments were excluded. Because counts were too low, approximately 15 rarely observed V segments, including chromosome 9 orphons, were excluded from the earlier analysis of some 540 of the donors.

The germline V gene (reference sequence) gives CDR1 as GTSNPN and CDR2 as SVGIG. Including the terminal cysteine and phenylalanine, the CDR3 comprises 11 residues. Here the CDR3 DNA is all that survives: 33 bases in frame from base 1. The V end loses 2 bases and the J end loses 8 bases, and a stretch of 9 bases separates them. Library construction relied on the immunoSEQ multiplex PCR assay. A mixture of 60 forward primers for TCR Vbeta segments and 13 reverse primers for TCR Jbeta segments was used in the multiplex PCR. The CDR3 region of rearranged TCR beta genes was amplified from genomic DNA with a multiplex PCR assay. The amplified TCR beta libraries were sequenced on the Illumina HiSeq System as 87-base-pair reads. As for the authors' bioinformatics: A later analysis tallied around 80 million unique TCR beta chains across the 666 repertoires, and approximately 11 million of those chains were shared by two or more donors. To remove PCR and sequencing errors, raw reads were error-corrected and collapsed into unique sequences using a nearest-neighbor algorithm that merged closely related sequences. V, D and J gene segments were assigned by aligning CDR3 sequences to IMGT reference sequences. For a sequence to be retained, a match of at least six nucleotides to both a V gene segment and a J gene segment was required. A rearrangement was called productive if the CDR3 had no stop codons and remained in frame with V and J, and every other rearrangement was called non-productive. Following IMGT convention, CDR3 was defined as the stretch from the second conserved V-encoded cysteine up to the conserved J-encoded phenylalanine. The earlier analysis of 500 to 600 of the donors excluded sequences that lacked an unambiguous match to a single V gene segment. In an earlier analysis of a few hundred of the donors, V segments were called functional above 56.7% productive rearrangements and were called segregating when the between-donor standard deviation exceeded 5%. A statistical classification framework was developed to diagnose cytomegalovirus status using the catalog of TCR beta chain sequences. In a later analysis, TCR nucleotide sequences were compared against IMGT/GENE-DB human TR gene sequences so that V and J genes could be assigned. Using the TCRdist pipeline, a later analysis assigned CDR3 sequences along with most-parsimonious VDJ recombination scenarios. In a later analysis, each TCR beta chain was defined by its CDR3 amino acid sequence together with its V-gene family, and reads lacking a unique V-gene family were excluded. As a way to deal with suspected cross-contamination and a sequencing artifact, a later analysis dropped more than 500 nucleotide sequences that were highly shared and had low generation probability. For each public chain, a later analysis derived a clonal expansion index from normalized ranks of inferred template counts within each repertoire. Generation probabilities in a later analysis came from a VDJ recombination model fitted to out-of-frame rearrangements, and those results were checked against IGoR. A later analysis scored TCR-TCR, TCR-HLA and TCR-CMV co-occurrence with hypergeometric tests, applying a repertoire-size bias correction to TCR pairs. To estimate false discovery rates, a later analysis permuted the HLA or CMV assignments 20 times. In a later analysis, co-occurring TCRs were grouped using DBSCAN, with TCRdist sequence similarity added in when clustering inside HLA-allele-positive subsets. For co-occurrence clustering, repertoires with fewer than 30,000 or more than 120,000 public chains were excluded, along with roughly 5 repertoires with anomalous nucleotide sharing. TCRdb re-hosts the immuneACCESS table, in-frame sequences only. Its copies lack some clones; in the studies checked, an unresolved V gene accounts for under half of them, and the cause for the rest is not known. The V and J calls and clone size were taken over from that table, and D and trimming were inferred from the DNA. Within this sample are tens of thousands of clones, with around two thirds of them counted one time only. The top ten constitute approximately 6% of the sample.

A word on this clone: The target of this receptor is not known. Qualities for individual bases were not recorded, and no much larger clone is one base off.

The cohort was made up of hundreds of healthy bone marrow donors. All cohort members were sampled while nominally healthy, although unrecorded immune exposures were likely present. The donor was CMV seronegative and belonged to the group of more than 300 seronegative cohort members. A peripheral blood sample was collected from each donor, and TCR beta sequencing was performed on peripheral blood mononuclear cells. Genomic DNA extraction from the blood cell samples was performed with the Qiagen DNeasy Blood Extraction Kit. This receptor was identified in a man aged 25 to 40 in good health and CMV-seronegative. The rearranged segments are TRBV30 and TRBJ1-2; a weak D assignment points to TRBD1 (6 bases agree). Material: PBMCs. The CDR3 reads as follows: CAWSRTVGYTF. The sequenced DNA is TGTGCCTGGAGTCGGACAGTCGGCTACACCTTC.